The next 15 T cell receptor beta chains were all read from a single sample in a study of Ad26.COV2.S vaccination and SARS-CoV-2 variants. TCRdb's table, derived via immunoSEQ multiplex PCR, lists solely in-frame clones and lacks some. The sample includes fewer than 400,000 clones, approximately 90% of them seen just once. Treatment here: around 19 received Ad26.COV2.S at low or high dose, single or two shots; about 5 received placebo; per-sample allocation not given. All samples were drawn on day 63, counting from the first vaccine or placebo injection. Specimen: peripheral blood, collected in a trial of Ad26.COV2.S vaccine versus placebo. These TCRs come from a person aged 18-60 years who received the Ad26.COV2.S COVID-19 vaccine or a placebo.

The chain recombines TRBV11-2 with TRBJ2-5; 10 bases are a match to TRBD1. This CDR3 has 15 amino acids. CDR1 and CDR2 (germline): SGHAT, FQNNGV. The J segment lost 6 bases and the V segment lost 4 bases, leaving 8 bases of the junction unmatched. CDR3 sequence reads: CASSSGTGDTQTQYF. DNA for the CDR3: TGTGCCAGCAGCTCCGGGACAGGGGATACGCAGACCCAGTACTTC.

CDR3 DNA sequence: TGCGCCAGCAGCCAAGATACAGGAAGGGCCAACTATGGCTACACCTTC. As protein: CASSQDTGRANYGYTF. The chain employs TRBV4-1 and TRBJ1-2, with a tentative D call TRBD1 (5 bases). This CDR3 spans 16 amino acids. Trimming left V 0 bases short and J 2 bases short, with 13 bases between. The germline V gene encodes CDR1 MGHRA and CDR2 YSYEKL.

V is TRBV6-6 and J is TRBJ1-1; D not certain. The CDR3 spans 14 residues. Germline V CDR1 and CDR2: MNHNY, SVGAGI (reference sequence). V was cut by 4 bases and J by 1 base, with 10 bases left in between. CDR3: CASSSPTANTEAFF. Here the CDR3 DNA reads TGTGCCAGCAGTTCCCCAACCGCGAACACTGAAGCTTTCTTT.

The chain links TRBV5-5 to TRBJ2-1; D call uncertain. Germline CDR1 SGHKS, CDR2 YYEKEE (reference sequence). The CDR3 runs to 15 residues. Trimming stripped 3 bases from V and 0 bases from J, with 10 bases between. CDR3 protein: CASSWAATSYNEQFF. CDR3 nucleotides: TGTGCCAGCAGCTGGGCAGCGACCTCCTACAATGAGCAGTTCTTC.

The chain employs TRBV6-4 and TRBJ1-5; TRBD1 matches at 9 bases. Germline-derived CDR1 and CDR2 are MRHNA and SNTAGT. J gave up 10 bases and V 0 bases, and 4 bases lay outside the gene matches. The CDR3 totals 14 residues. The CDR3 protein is CASSDSTGGVPQHF. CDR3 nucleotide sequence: TGTGCCAGCAGTGACTCGACAGGGGGGGTCCCCCAGCATTTT.

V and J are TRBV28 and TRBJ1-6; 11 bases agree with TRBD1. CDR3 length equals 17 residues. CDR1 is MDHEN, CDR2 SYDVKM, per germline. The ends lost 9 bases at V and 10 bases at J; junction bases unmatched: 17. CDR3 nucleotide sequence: TGTGCCAGTACCTCCCCGGGACAGGGGGGAGGAGGCTCACCCCTCCACTTT. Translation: CASTSPGQGGGGSPLHF.

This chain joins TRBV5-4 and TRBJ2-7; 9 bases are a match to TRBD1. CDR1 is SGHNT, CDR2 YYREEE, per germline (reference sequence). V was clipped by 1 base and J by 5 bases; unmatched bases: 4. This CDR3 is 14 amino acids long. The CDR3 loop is CASSLTGGRDEQYF. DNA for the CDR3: TGTGCCAGCAGCTTGACAGGGGGCCGGGACGAGCAGTACTTC.

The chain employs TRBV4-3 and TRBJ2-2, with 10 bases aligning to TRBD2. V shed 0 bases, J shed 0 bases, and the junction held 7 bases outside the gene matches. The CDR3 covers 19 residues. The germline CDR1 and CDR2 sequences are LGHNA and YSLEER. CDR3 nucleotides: TGCGCCAGCAGCCAAGATCGGGTCGGACTAGCGGCGAACACCGGGGAGCTGTTTTTT. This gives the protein CASSQDRVGLAANTGELFF.

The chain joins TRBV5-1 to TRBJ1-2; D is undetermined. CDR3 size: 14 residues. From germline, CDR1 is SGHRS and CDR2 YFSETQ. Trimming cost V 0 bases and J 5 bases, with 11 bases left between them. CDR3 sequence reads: CASSLEAGLYGYTF. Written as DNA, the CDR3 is TGCGCCAGCAGCTTGGAGGCAGGTCTTTATGGCTACACCTTC.

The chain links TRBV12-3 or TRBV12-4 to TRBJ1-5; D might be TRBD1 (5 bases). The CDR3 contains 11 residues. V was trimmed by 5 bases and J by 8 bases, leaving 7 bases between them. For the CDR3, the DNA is TGTGCCAGCAGTCAGGGAGAGCCCCAGCATTTT. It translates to CASSQGEPQHF.

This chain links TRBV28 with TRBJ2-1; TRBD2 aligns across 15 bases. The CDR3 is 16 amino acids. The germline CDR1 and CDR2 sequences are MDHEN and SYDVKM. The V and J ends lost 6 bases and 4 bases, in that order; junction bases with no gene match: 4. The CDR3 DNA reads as TGTGCCAGCAGGGCAGGACTAGCGGGGGGGTACAATGAGCAGTTCTTC. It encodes CASRAGLAGGYNEQFF.

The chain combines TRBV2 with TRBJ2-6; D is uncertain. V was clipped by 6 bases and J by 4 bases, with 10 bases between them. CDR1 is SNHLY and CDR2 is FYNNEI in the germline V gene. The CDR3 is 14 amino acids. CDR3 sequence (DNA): TGTGCCAGCAGGCCAGAGACCGGGGCCAACGTCCTGACTTTC. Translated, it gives CASRPETGANVLTF.

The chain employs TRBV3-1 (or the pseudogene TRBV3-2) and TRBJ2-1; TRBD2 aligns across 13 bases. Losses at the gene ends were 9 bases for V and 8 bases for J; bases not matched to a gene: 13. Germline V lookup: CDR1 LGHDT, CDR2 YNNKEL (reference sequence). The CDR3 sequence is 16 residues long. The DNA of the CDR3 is TGTGCCAGTTCGAAAGGGGGACTAGCGGGAAGCTATGAGCAGTTCTTC. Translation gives CASSKGGLAGSYEQFF.

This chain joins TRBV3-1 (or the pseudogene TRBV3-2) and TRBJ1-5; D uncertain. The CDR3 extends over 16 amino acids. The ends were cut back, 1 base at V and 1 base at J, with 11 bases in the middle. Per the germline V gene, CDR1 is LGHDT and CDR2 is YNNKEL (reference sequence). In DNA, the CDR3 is TGTGCCAGCAGCCAAGGACTCGGTGGGAGCAATCAGCCCCAGCATTTT. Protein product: CASSQGLGGSNQPQHF.

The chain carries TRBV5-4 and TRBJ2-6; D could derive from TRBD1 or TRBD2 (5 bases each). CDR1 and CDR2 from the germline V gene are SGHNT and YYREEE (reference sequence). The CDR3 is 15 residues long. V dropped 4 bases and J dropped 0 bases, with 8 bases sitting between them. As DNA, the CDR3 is TGTGCCAGCAGCCGGGACCGCTCTGGGGCCAACGTCCTGACTTTC. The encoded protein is CASSRDRSGANVLTF.